Below are 32 T cell receptor beta chains sequenced from a single sample in a study of CD8+ T cells in alopecia areata. cDNA serving as the sequencing template came from extracted, reverse transcribed RNA. TCRdb keeps only in-frame clones here, not all; method: immunoSEQ multiplex PCR. Of 150,000 to 200,000 clones listed, roughly 63% are singletons. The sequenced sample was CD4+ T cells sorted from blood, obtained at week 0. These receptors originate from a human donor with alopecia areata.

The V call is TRBV6-5, the J call TRBJ1-5; 7 positions agree with TRBD1. Trimming at V came to 4 bases and at J to 0 bases, leaving 3 bases not matched to a gene. The CDR3 runs 15 residues. Germline assignment: CDR1 MNHEY and CDR2 SVGAGI. In DNA, the CDR3 is TGTGCCAGCAGTTCAGGGGGGCCTAGCAATCAGCCCCAGCATTTT. This codes for CASSSGGPSNQPQHF.

V gene TRBV7-2 combines with J gene TRBJ1-5, with D possibly matching TRBD1 (6 bases). The germline V gene encodes CDR1 SGHTA and CDR2 FQGNSA. V was cut by 4 bases and J by 2 bases, with 6 bases left in between. This CDR3 contains 13 residues. CDR3 in amino acids: CASSYRGNQPQHF. The CDR3 DNA reads TGTGCCAGCAGCTACAGGGGCAATCAGCCCCAGCATTTT.

The chain combines TRBV29-1 with TRBJ1-2; unclear D gene. Germline loops: CDR1 SQVTM, CDR2 ANQGSEA. V was trimmed by 1 base and J by 8 bases, leaving 8 bases between them. CDR3 length: 11 amino acids. The CDR3 DNA sequence: TGCAGCGTTGAAGTAGCTTGGGGCTACACCTTC. Its translation: CSVEVAWGYTF.

This clone was seen more than once but under ten times. The chain has TRBV23-1 and TRBJ2-5, with 7 bases identical to TRBD1. TRBV23-1 is reported as an ORF; its role is uncertain. V lost 7 bases, J lost 5 bases, and 10 bases stayed unmatched. This CDR3 is 14 amino acids long. The CDR3 protein is CASNKGARMETQYF. The CDR3 DNA follows: TGCGCCAGCAACAAGGGGGCGCGGATGGAGACCCAGTACTTC.

V and J are TRBV27 and TRBJ2-2; 9 bases are a match to TRBD1. With V trimmed by 5 bases and J by 4 bases, 8 bases remained unmatched. This CDR3 has 16 amino acids. The V gene's germline CDR1 is MNHEY and CDR2 SMNVEV (reference sequence). The CDR3 DNA reads as TGTGCCAGCAGTCCGACGTGGGACAGGGTCACCGGGGAGCTGTTTTTT. Translating gives CASSPTWDRVTGELFF.

The chain joins TRBV5-1 to TRBJ1-2, with TRBD1 matching 7 bases. CDR1 SGHRS and CDR2 YFSETQ come from the germline V gene. This CDR3 is 15 amino acids long. V lost 4 bases, J lost 0 bases, and 6 bases stayed unmatched. In DNA, the CDR3 is TGCGCCAGCAGCAACACCAGGGGGGCTAACTATGGCTACACCTTC. It encodes CASSNTRGANYGYTF.

This clone was observed a single time. V and J are TRBV6-1 and TRBJ1-2, with D perhaps matching TRBD1 (6 bases). This CDR3 contains 13 residues. Germline lookup yields CDR1 MNHNS and CDR2 SASEGT. Deletions cut 6 bases from V and 8 bases from J, with 16 bases between. CDR3: CASREGQGTGYTF. DNA of the CDR3: TGTGCCAGCAGAGAGGGACAAGGAACCGGCTACACCTTC.

The chain is built from TRBV30 and TRBJ1-4; 7 bases map to TRBD1. Germline assignment: CDR1 GTSNPN and CDR2 SVGIG (reference sequence). The CDR3 sequence is 15 residues long. V was pared by 3 bases and J by 1 base, with 5 bases of the junction left unmatched. The CDR3 sequence: CAWSDRQGTNEKLFF. The DNA for the CDR3 is TGTGCCTGGAGCGACCGACAGGGAACTAATGAAAAACTGTTTTTT.

The rearrangement links TRBV11-3 to TRBJ2-3; D gene ambiguous. CDR3 size: 14 residues. Between the trimmed V and J ends, which lost 2 bases and 2 bases, there was a span of 8 bases. Per the germline V gene, CDR1 is SGHNT and CDR2 is YENEEA. CDR3: CASSLSRHTDTQYF. CDR3 coding DNA: TGTGCCAGCAGCTTATCCCGCCACACAGATACGCAGTATTTT.

This chain connects TRBV25-1 to TRBJ2-7; possibly TRBD2 for D (6 bases). The CDR3 spans 12 residues. Germline loops: CDR1 MGHDK, CDR2 SYGVNS. V lost 4 bases and J lost 4, with 8 bases in between. The CDR3 nucleotides read TGTGCCAGCAGTGCGGGGGAGTACGAGCAGTACTTC. This gives the protein CASSAGEYEQYF.

The rearrangement joins TRBV7-2 to TRBJ1-5, with D perhaps matching TRBD1 (5 bases). Germline CDR1 and CDR2: SGHTA and FQGNSA. The CDR3 runs to 14 residues. V gave up 8 bases and J gave up 0 bases, with 11 bases separating them. CDR3 nucleotide sequence: TGTGCCAGCGCGGACAAGGGTAGCAATCAGCCCCAGCATTTT. Translating gives CASADKGSNQPQHF.

This clone was observed at least ten times. The chain couples TRBV10-3 to TRBJ2-4, with D unresolved. Germline CDR1 reads ENHRY; CDR2 reads SYGVKD. The ends were cut back, 11 bases at V and 9 bases at J, with 20 bases in the middle. CDR3 size: 13 residues. The CDR3 loop reads CASKLEIRSIQYF. For the CDR3, the DNA is TGTGCCTCAAAATTAGAAATAAGAAGCATTCAGTACTTC.

This clone showed up just once. The chain is built from TRBV29-1 and TRBJ1-1; D is unclear. The CDR3 runs 13 residues. The germline V and J ends were trimmed by 3 bases and 4 bases, with 12 bases remaining between them. The V gene's germline CDR1 is SQVTM and CDR2 ANQGSEA. The CDR3 protein is CSVDVLGGTEAFF. In DNA, the CDR3 is TGCAGCGTTGATGTTCTCGGAGGCACTGAAGCTTTCTTT.

CDR3 nucleotides: TGTGCCAGTAGGGTGACCTTATATAGCAATCAGCCCCAGCATTTT. Its translation: CASRVTLYSNQPQHF. The chain has TRBV19 and TRBJ1-5; the D is unclear. Germline assignment: CDR1 LNHDA and CDR2 SQIVND (reference sequence). This CDR3 contains 15 residues. Trimming took 6 bases from V and 0 from J, leaving 12 bases between them.

V usage is TRBV27 and J usage is TRBJ2-1; TRBD2 agrees at 7 bases. The CDR3 loop spans 13 amino acids. V was clipped by 5 bases and J by 7 bases; unmatched bases: 5. Germline V gene data show CDR1 as MNHEY and CDR2 as SMNVEV (reference sequence). This chain's CDR3 is CASSKPGRNEQFF. CDR3 coding DNA: TGTGCCAGCAGTAAACCCGGGAGGAATGAGCAGTTCTTC.

The rearrangement joins TRBV5-1 to TRBJ2-5; D may be TRBD1 (5 bases). CDR1 SGHRS and CDR2 YFSETQ come from the germline V gene. This CDR3 is 14 amino acids long. Trimming stripped 0 bases from V and 1 base from J, with 7 bases between. The CDR3 bases are TGCGCCAGCAGCTTGGGACAGACCCAAGAGACCCAGTACTTC. Encoded protein: CASSLGQTQETQYF. The variable domain in full, with the rest retrieved from reference TRBV5-1 and TRBJ2-5, is KAGVTQTPRYLIKTRGQQVTLSCSPISGHRSVSWYQQTPGQGLQFLFEYFSETQRNKGNFPGRFSGRQFSNSRSEMNVSTLELGDSALYLCASSLGQTQETQYFGPGTRLLVL.

The CDR3 sequence is CAWSVREGTEAFF. DNA for the CDR3: TGTGCCTGGAGTGTACGGGAGGGGACTGAAGCTTTCTTT. The chain has TRBV30 and TRBJ1-1; a weak D match, TRBD1 (5 bases). Trimming cost V 0 bases and J 5 bases, with 10 bases left between them. CDR3 length: 13 residues. Germline assignment: CDR1 GTSNPN and CDR2 SVGIG (reference sequence).

V usage is TRBV5-1 and J usage is TRBJ2-1, with D unclear. Trimming shortened V by 0 bases and J by 5 bases, and 12 bases separated the two germline ends. The CDR3 is 15 residues long. Germline CDR1 is SGHRS and CDR2 is YFSETQ. CDR3 amino acids: CASSLAVGPNNEQFF. The CDR3 DNA reads TGCGCCAGCAGCTTGGCCGTAGGTCCCAACAATGAGCAGTTCTTC. Supplemented by reference TRBV5-1 and TRBJ2-1, the full variable domain reads KAGVTQTPRYLIKTRGQQVTLSCSPISGHRSVSWYQQTPGQGLQFLFEYFSETQRNKGNFPGRFSGRQFSNSRSEMNVSTLELGDSALYLCASSLAVGPNNEQFFGPGTRLTVL.

This clone was counted between two and nine times. The rearrangement joins TRBV11-3 to TRBJ1-1; D remains unclear. Trimming stripped 0 bases from V and 4 bases from J, with 9 bases between. Germline loops: CDR1 SGHNT, CDR2 YENEEA. The CDR3 loop spans 14 amino acids. The CDR3 here is CASSLDGVATEAFF. Written as DNA, the CDR3 is TGTGCCAGCAGCTTAGACGGGGTGGCCACTGAAGCTTTCTTT. The full variable domain, rest sourced from reference TRBV11-3 and TRBJ1-1, is EAGVVQSPRYKIIEKKQPVAFWCNPISGHNTLYWYLQNLGQGPELLIRYENEEAVDDSQLPKDRFSAERLKGVDSTLKIQPAELGDSAVYLCASSLDGVATEAFFGQGTRLTVV.

V usage is TRBV15 and J usage is TRBJ1-6; a possible D gene is TRBD1 (5 bases). Germline CDR1 is LNHNV and CDR2 is YYDKDF (reference sequence). The CDR3 sequence is 19 residues long. The V end was cut by 5 bases, the J end by 2 bases, with 22 bases between. As DNA, the CDR3 is TGTGCCACCAGCGGAGGGACGGACCGAATACAGACCTATAATTCACCCCTCCACTTT. It translates to CATSGGTDRIQTYNSPLHF.

The chain uses TRBV30 and TRBJ1-2; a possible D gene is TRBD1 (6 bases). This CDR3 has 12 residues. Germline-derived CDR1 and CDR2 are GTSNPN and SVGIG (reference sequence). V was clipped by 2 bases and J by 8 bases, with 12 bases between them. CDR3 in DNA: TGTGCCTGGAGTCTGGGGGCGCGGGGCTACACCTTC. It specifies CAWSLGARGYTF. Filled out from reference TRBV30 and TRBJ1-2, the complete variable domain reads SQTIHQWPATLVQPVGSPLSLECTVEGTSNPNLYWYRQAAGRGLQLLFYSVGIGQISSEVPQNLSASRPQDRQFILSSKKLLLSDSGFYLCAWSLGARGYTFGSGTRLTVV.

This clone was counted a few times. The gene calls are TRBV30 and TRBJ1-5, with 8 nucleotides matching TRBD1. Germline V gives CDR1 GTSNPN, CDR2 SVGIG (reference sequence). The CDR3 consists of 15 residues. V shed 0 bases, J shed 6 bases, and the junction held 7 bases outside the gene matches. CDR3 DNA: TGTGCCTGGAGTGTTTCAGGACAGGGATTTCAGCCCCAGCATTTT. Protein product: CAWSVSGQGFQPQHF. The complete variable domain, with remaining parts taken from reference TRBV30 and TRBJ1-5, reads SQTIHQWPATLVQPVGSPLSLECTVEGTSNPNLYWYRQAAGRGLQLLFYSVGIGQISSEVPQNLSASRPQDRQFILSSKKLLLSDSGFYLCAWSVSGQGFQPQHFGDGTRLSIL.

This chain uses TRBV10-2 with TRBJ2-7; D might be TRBD1 (6 bases). The V end was cut by 4 bases, the J end by 6 bases, with 10 bases between. CDR3 size: 12 residues. CDR1 and CDR2 (germline): WSHSY, SAAADI. The CDR3 region is CASSVPRGEQYF. In DNA, the CDR3 is TGCGCCAGCAGTGTCCCCAGGGGCGAGCAGTACTTC.

The chain is built from TRBV29-1 and TRBJ1-2; D gene uncertain. The CDR3 totals 12 residues. V lost 2 bases, J lost 6 bases, and 10 bases lay in between. Germline loops: CDR1 SQVTM, CDR2 ANQGSEA. CDR3 amino acids: CSVEFFGHGYTF. The CDR3 DNA reads TGCAGCGTTGAATTTTTTGGGCATGGCTACACCTTC.

This chain links TRBV9 with TRBJ1-6, with D possibly TRBD1 on 6 matching bases. The CDR3 is 16 amino acids. Germline V gene lookup returns CDR1 SGDLS and CDR2 YYNGEE. V lost 0 bases and J lost 14, with 21 bases in between. CDR3 protein: CASSVEPGDTISSLHF. Here the CDR3 DNA reads TGTGCCAGCAGCGTAGAACCCGGGGACACCATTTCGTCCCTCCACTTT.

This rearrangement joins TRBV18 to TRBJ2-1; D may be TRBD1 or TRBD2 (7 bases each). Germline V lookup: CDR1 KGHSH, CDR2 LQKENI. Between the trimmed V and J ends, which lost 2 bases and 5 bases, there was a span of 19 bases. CDR3 length: 17 amino acids. The DNA of the CDR3 is TGTGCCAGCTCACCAGGTGTCCAGGGAGGGGGCCACAATGAGCAGTTCTTC. This encodes CASSPGVQGGGHNEQFF.

There are a few counts of this clone. The V call is TRBV15, the J call TRBJ2-7; the D gene is possibly TRBD2 (7 bases). This CDR3 comprises 13 residues. Trimming removed 6 bases at V and 3 bases at J, with 12 bases between. CDR1 is LNHNV, CDR2 YYDKDF, per germline (reference sequence). The CDR3, as DNA: TGTGCCACCAGGTGGGGGGGCAGCTACGAGCAGTACTTC. This codes for CATRWGGSYEQYF.

CDR3 sequence (DNA): TGTGCCTGGAGTGTACTTGTGACACCTAGTGCGCAGTATTTT. Protein sequence: CAWSVLVTPSAQYF. The chain uses TRBV30 and TRBJ2-3; unclear D gene. CDR3 size: 14 residues. V was pared by 0 bases and J by 10 bases, with 17 bases between. The V gene's germline CDR1 is GTSNPN and CDR2 SVGIG (reference sequence).

The chain joins TRBV2 to TRBJ2-7; 9 bases agree with TRBD1. V dropped 7 bases and J dropped 5; count of bases not matched to a gene: 12. In germline, CDR1 is SNHLY, CDR2 FYNNEI. The CDR3 contains 15 residues. The CDR3 reads CASTRTGGLEDEQYF. The DNA for the CDR3 is TGTGCCAGCACCAGAACAGGGGGCTTGGAAGACGAGCAGTACTTC.

This clone was counted only a few times. V and J are TRBV30 and TRBJ2-3; D not resolved. V was clipped by 1 base and J by 4 bases, with 12 bases between them. Germline CDR1 and CDR2: GTSNPN and SVGIG (reference sequence). The CDR3 is 14 amino acids. The CDR3 coding sequence is TGTGCCTGGAGTGGACTTGAGGCCGCAGATACGCAGTATTTT. It yields the protein CAWSGLEAADTQYF.

The rearrangement links TRBV6-5 to TRBJ2-5; D is unclear. CDR1 is MNHEY and CDR2 is SVGAGI in the germline V gene. The CDR3 covers 13 residues. V was cut by 5 bases and J by 6 bases, with 13 bases left in between. CDR3 amino acids: CASSQLTSKTQYF. The CDR3 DNA follows: TGTGCCAGCAGTCAACTTACCTCCAAGACCCAGTACTTC.

V is TRBV18 and J is TRBJ2-5; a weak D match, TRBD1 (5 bases). Germline V gene sequence: CDR1 KGHSH, CDR2 LQKENI. This CDR3 is 15 amino acids long. Trimming took off 1 base at V and 5 bases at J, with 14 bases between the two ends. The CDR3 DNA follows: TGTGCCAGCTCACCACTGCAGGGTGTAGGGGAGACCCAGTACTTC. It translates to CASSPLQGVGETQYF. Looking up the rest from reference TRBV18 and TRBJ2-5 gives the full variable domain: NAGVMQNPRHLVRRRGQEARLRCSPMKGHSHVYWYRQLPEEGLKFMVYLQKENIIDESGMPKERFSAEFPKEGPSILRIQQVVRGDSAAYFCASSPLQGVGETQYFGPGTRLLVL.